This entry lists 20 T cell receptor beta chains sequenced from one sample in a study of T cell changes during pregnancy in multiple sclerosis. The assay was immunoSEQ multiplex PCR, and TCRdb's table has in-frame clones only and misses some. The table lists around 21,000 clones, about 85% of them singletons. The source material was CD8+ T cells from peripheral blood mononuclear cells, sampled in the third trimester of pregnancy. These receptors originate from a female donor in good health, enrolled as a control in a pregnancy study.

The V call is TRBV7-8, the J call TRBJ2-3; D is unclear. Germline V gives CDR1 SGHVS, CDR2 FQNEAQ. V dropped 4 bases and J dropped 8 bases, with 10 bases sitting between them. The CDR3 consists of 12 residues. This CDR3 is CASSSPPGTQYF. The CDR3 nucleotides are TGTGCCAGCAGCTCGCCCCCCGGTACGCAGTATTTT.

V and J are TRBV6-5 and TRBJ2-1; D remains ambiguous. Germline loops: CDR1 MNHEY, CDR2 SVGAGI. V lost 2 bases and J lost 0, with 11 bases in between. CDR3 length equals 16 residues. DNA of the CDR3: TGTGCCAGCAGTTACGAGGCCAACCCCTCCTACAATGAGCAGTTCTTC. Translating it yields CASSYEANPSYNEQFF.

This chain connects TRBV2 to TRBJ2-2, with a possible D match to TRBD1 (6 bases). Germline V lookup: CDR1 SNHLY, CDR2 FYNNEI. The V and J ends lost 6 bases and 5 bases respectively, with 16 bases between them. The CDR3 extends over 15 amino acids. CDR3 region: CASRGTLRGTGELFF. DNA of the CDR3: TGTGCCAGCAGGGGCACTCTCAGGGGAACCGGGGAGCTGTTTTTT. The full variable domain, in which reference TRBV2 and TRBJ2-2 provide the parts outside the CDR3, is EPEVTQTPSHQVTQMGQEVILRCVPISNHLYFYWYRQILGQKVEFLVSFYNNEISEKSEIFDDQFSVERPDGSNFTLKIRSTKLEDSAMYFCASRGTLRGTGELFFGEGSRLTVL.

V gene TRBV6-4 combines with J gene TRBJ2-3; D is ambiguous. V was pared by 2 bases and J by 4 bases, with 10 bases between. The length of the CDR3 is 14 residues. CDR1 is MRHNA, CDR2 SNTAGT, per germline. The CDR3 DNA reads TGTGCCAGCAGTGACCCCGGAGATCCAGATACGCAGTATTTT. It translates to CASSDPGDPDTQYF.

V usage is TRBV27 and J usage is TRBJ1-5; no definite D call. V dropped 3 bases and J dropped 6 bases, with 9 bases sitting between them. This CDR3 is built from 13 residues. Germline V CDR1 and CDR2: MNHEY, SMNVEV (reference sequence). The CDR3, as DNA: TGTGCCAGCAGTTTCGGGTCGGGTCAGCCCCAGCATTTT. Translation: CASSFGSGQPQHF.

This clone was seen just once. The chain links TRBV5-6 to TRBJ2-3; the match to TRBD2 covers 8 bases. The CDR3 covers 16 residues. Trimming at V came to 4 bases and at J to 6 bases, leaving 13 bases not matched to a gene. Germline V lookup: CDR1 SGHDT, CDR2 YYEEEE. The DNA of the CDR3 is TGTGCCAGCAGCGTAGTGGGACTAGTCGGGTTCGATACGCAGTATTTT. Its translation: CASSVVGLVGFDTQYF.

The chain uses TRBV10-3 and TRBJ1-4; D is uncertain. Germline CDR1 ENHRY, CDR2 SYGVKD. Trimming stripped 6 bases from V and 11 bases from J, with 10 bases between. The CDR3 spans 11 residues. CDR3 amino acids: CAIRRGGKLFF. CDR3 sequence (DNA): TGTGCCATCAGGCGAGGTGGGAAACTGTTTTTT.

The V call is TRBV19, the J call TRBJ2-7; 7 nucleotides agree with TRBD2. The germline CDR1 and CDR2 sequences are LNHDA and SQIVND (reference sequence). The CDR3 runs to 17 residues. V was pared by 3 bases and J by 7 bases, with 18 bases of the junction left unmatched. The CDR3: CASSMGPEAGVQEEQYF. CDR3 nucleotides: TGTGCCAGTAGTATGGGCCCGGAGGCGGGAGTACAAGAAGAGCAGTACTTC. Together with reference TRBV19 and TRBJ2-7, the CDR3 gives the full variable domain: DGGITQSPKYLFRKEGQNVTLSCEQNLNHDAMYWYRQDPGQGLRLIYYSQIVNDFQKGDIAEGYSVSREKKESFPLTVTSAQKNPTAFYLCASSMGPEAGVQEEQYFGPGTRLTVT.

This chain uses TRBV9 with TRBJ2-1, with D possibly being TRBD2 (6 bases). The CDR3 is 14 residues long. Between the trimmed V and J ends, which lost 3 bases and 3 bases, there was a span of 10 bases. In germline, CDR1 is SGDLS, CDR2 YYNGEE. In DNA form, the CDR3 reads TGTGCCAGCAGCGAGGGGACTGGCTACAATGAGCAGTTCTTC. As protein: CASSEGTGYNEQFF.

The rearrangement joins TRBV9 to TRBJ2-1, with 7 bases lining up with TRBD1. The CDR3 has 14 amino acids. CDR1 is SGDLS, CDR2 YYNGEE, per germline. With V trimmed by 4 bases and J by 9 bases, 10 bases remained unmatched. The CDR3 reads CASSPQQGVGEQFF. Written as DNA, the CDR3 is TGTGCCAGCAGCCCCCAGCAGGGGGTGGGTGAGCAGTTCTTC.

The chain recombines TRBV4-1 with TRBJ2-3, with 9 bases aligning to TRBD2. The CDR3 loop spans 18 amino acids. The junction had 13 bases not matched to a gene; V was cut back by 4 bases and J by 2 bases. Germline loops: CDR1 MGHRA, CDR2 YSYEKL. The CDR3 loop is CASSLIAGAPPLTDTQYF. The CDR3 DNA sequence: TGCGCCAGCAGCCTAATAGCGGGAGCCCCCCCACTCACAGATACGCAGTATTTT.

In this sample, this clone turned up a few times. This chain joins TRBV7-9 and TRBJ1-2, with 10 bases fitting TRBD1. CDR3 length: 15 amino acids. J was trimmed by 7 bases and V by 5 bases; bases with no gene match: 10. Germline V gene sequence: CDR1 SEHNR, CDR2 FQNEAQ (reference sequence). The CDR3 loop reads CASSPGTGDLIGYTF. The CDR3 nucleotides read TGTGCCAGCAGCCCTGGGACAGGGGATCTTATTGGCTACACCTTC.

V usage is TRBV11-2 and J usage is TRBJ2-5; 8 nucleotides agree with TRBD2. Germline-derived CDR1 and CDR2 are SGHAT and FQNNGV. There are 16 residues in the CDR3. Unmatched junction bases numbered 8, after V lost 3 bases and J lost 2 bases. The CDR3 DNA sequence: TGTGCCAGCAGCTTCCCCCAGCGGGGGCAACAAGAGACCCAGTACTTC. As protein: CASSFPQRGQQETQYF.

This rearrangement joins TRBV6-5 to TRBJ1-3, with D possibly TRBD1 on 5 matching bases. Germline V gene sequence: CDR1 MNHEY, CDR2 SVGAGI. The CDR3 is 15 amino acids. Trimming left V 4 bases short and J 0 bases short, with 10 bases between. The chain's CDR3 is CASSSRGNSGNTIYF. The CDR3 region has the DNA TGTGCCAGCAGTTCTCGGGGGAACTCTGGAAACACCATATATTTT.

The table lists this clone with a count of one. This chain connects TRBV28 to TRBJ2-1; the D gene is possibly TRBD2 (5 bases). The CDR3 loop spans 14 amino acids. Germline V gene lookup returns CDR1 MDHEN and CDR2 SYDVKM. Trimming pared 7 bases from V and 9 bases from J, leaving 19 bases between. As DNA, the CDR3 is TGTGCCAGCATGAGTGCGGGTTTCCGTAGTGAGCAGTTCTTC. It is translated as CASMSAGFRSEQFF.

The J gene is TRBJ1-1, the V gene TRBV15; 8 bases are a match to TRBD1. The germline V gene encodes CDR1 LNHNV and CDR2 YYDKDF (reference sequence). V was clipped by 7 bases and J by 11 bases; unmatched bases: 15. CDR3 length: 14 amino acids. As DNA, the CDR3 is TGTGCCACCAACCTAGGACGGACAGGGAACGGTGCTTTCTTT. It codes for CATNLGRTGNGAFF.

This chain uses TRBV7-2 with TRBJ1-2, with D hard to call. V lost 1 base to trimming and J lost 4 bases, with 16 bases between them. Germline values: CDR1 SGHTA, CDR2 FQGNSA. This CDR3 region has 16 residues. The CDR3 nucleotides read TGTGCCAGCAGCTTAGAAGTGGCAGGTTCCCTCTATGGCTACACCTTC. Translated, it gives CASSLEVAGSLYGYTF. Full variable domain (outside the CDR3, taken from reference TRBV7-2 and TRBJ1-2): GAGVSQSPSNKVTEKGKDVELRCDPISGHTALYWYRQSLGQGLEFLIYFQGNSAPDKSGLPSDRFSAERTGGSVSTLTIQRTQQEDSAVYLCASSLEVAGSLYGYTFGSGTRLTVV.

This rearrangement joins TRBV15 to TRBJ1-2; D might be TRBD1 (5 bases). Germline V gene lookup returns CDR1 LNHNV and CDR2 YYDKDF (reference sequence). The CDR3 has 14 residues. Trimming took off 0 bases at V and 6 bases at J, with 11 bases between the two ends. The DNA of the CDR3 is TGTGCCACCAGCAGAGAGGGGACGGGGGATGGCTACACCTTC. This codes for CATSREGTGDGYTF.

The V gene is TRBV5-1, the J gene TRBJ1-2; D not resolved. This CDR3 has 15 amino acids. Germline assignment: CDR1 SGHRS and CDR2 YFSETQ. Trimming pared 2 bases from V and 4 bases from J, leaving 15 bases between. This CDR3 reads CASSFCQECAYGYTF. The CDR3 DNA reads TGCGCCAGCAGCTTTTGCCAGGAATGCGCCTATGGCTACACCTTC.

The chain employs TRBV7-6 and TRBJ1-2, with 12 bases identical to TRBD1. Germline V gene sequence: CDR1 SGHVS, CDR2 FNYEAQ. Trimming at V came to 1 base and at J to 7 bases, leaving 19 bases not matched to a gene. The CDR3 length is 20 residues. CDR3 in DNA: TGTGCCAGCAGCTTAGTACCAGGGACAGGGGGCTCCCTCAGCAAAGGTGGCTACACCTTC. This codes for CASSLVPGTGGSLSKGGYTF.